This is a list of T cell receptor beta chains from one sample in a study of T-cell memory formation after mild COVID-19. TCRdb called the 5' RACE reads again in MiXCR, with one record for every CDR3 protein. This sample has roughly 510,000 distinct CDR3 sequences, with roughly 17% found just once. Specimen: PBMCs or a T cell subset sorted from them (not recorded which). The origin of the receptors is an adult woman who had mild COVID-19 (a few samples of this study predate the infection). Cell type and time point are not known. The CDR3 runs from the conserved cysteine through the conserved F or W. A D gene is named only where the DNA matches it firmly. Only some rows state a clone size, as once, few, many or a class for expanded clones.

v_call	d_call	clone_size	j_call	cdr3_aa	cdr3_nt
TRBV5-6	-	-	TRBJ1-1	CASSLQGFEAFF	TGTGCCAGCAGCTTACAGGGTTTTGAAGCTTTCTTT
TRBV18	TRBD1	-	TRBJ1-1	CASSLRQGVSPEAFF	TGTGCCAGCTCACTTAGACAGGGTGTCTCTCCTGAAGCTTTCTTT
TRBV18	-	-	TRBJ1-1	CASTGHPGTEAFF	TGTGCCAGCACCGGACACCCGGGGACTGAAGCTTTCTTT
TRBV5-1	TRBD1	-	TRBJ2-7	CASSSDRGGSYEQYF	TGCGCCAGCAGCTCCGACAGGGGTGGGTCCTACGAGCAGTACTTC
TRBV24-1	TRBD2	few	TRBJ2-1	CATSESGTSMNEQFF	TGTGCCACCAGTGAATCCGGGACTAGCATGAATGAGCAGTTCTTC
TRBV15	TRBD2	few	TRBJ2-3	CATSRASGRSTDTQYF	TGTGCCACCAGCAGAGCTAGCGGGAGGTCCACAGATACGCAGTATTTT
TRBV7-8	-	-	TRBJ1-3	CASSLDGRFFSGNTIYF	TGTGCCAGCAGCTTAGATGGACGGTTCTTCTCTGGAAACACCATATATTTT
TRBV12-5	-	-	TRBJ1-2	CASGLDGLYGYTF	TGTGCTAGTGGTTTGGACGGTCTCTATGGCTACACCTTC
TRBV3-1	-	-	TRBJ2-6	CASSQEGRFGANVLTF	TGTGCCAGCAGCCAGGAAGGAAGGTTTGGGGCCAACGTCCTGACTTTC
TRBV10-3	-	-	TRBJ2-3	CAISESPTDTQYF	TGTGCCATCAGTGAGTCGCCCACAGATACGCAGTATTTT
TRBV7-2	-	few	TRBJ2-5	CASSLDSSRVETQYF	TGTGCCAGCAGCTTAGACTCTAGCAGGGTAGAGACCCAGTACTTC
TRBV7-6	TRBD2	-	TRBJ2-7	CASSLRLAGEQYF	TGTGCCAGCAGCCTTCGACTAGCGGGGGAGCAGTACTTC
TRBV29-1	TRBD2	-	TRBJ2-1	CSVLAGGIPNEQFF	TGCAGCGTTTTAGCGGGGGGCATACCCAATGAGCAGTTCTTC
TRBV7-9	TRBD2	-	TRBJ2-7	CASSFRAGLAGGPLLYF	TGTGCCAGCAGCTTTAGAGCGGGACTAGCGGGAGGGCCCCTTCTGTACTTC
TRBV12-3/TRBV12-4	-	few	TRBJ2-3	CASTGGRAAADTQYF	TGTGCCAGCACCGGGGGTCGGGCAGCGGCAGATACGCAGTATTTT
TRBV6-4	TRBD2	-	TRBJ2-1	CASSDSAGGPYEQFF	TGTGCCAGCAGTGACTCGGCGGGAGGGCCATATGAGCAGTTCTTC
TRBV5-1	-	-	TRBJ2-3	CASSLGPNADTQYF	TGCGCCAGCAGCTTGGGCCCCAACGCGGATACGCAGTATTTT
TRBV5-1	-	-	TRBJ1-2	CASRNEGGGYGYTF	TGCGCCAGCAGGAATGAAGGGGGTGGCTATGGCTACACCTTC
TRBV30	-	few	TRBJ2-3	CAWSVQGHSTDTQYF	TGTGCCTGGAGTGTACAGGGTCATAGCACAGATACGCAGTATTTT
TRBV6-5	-	-	TRBJ2-3	CASRGAGANTDTQYF	TGTGCCAGCCGGGGCGCGGGGGCCAACACAGATACGCAGTATTTT
TRBV24-1	TRBD2	many	TRBJ2-1	CATSDLTSGGVQEQFF	TGTGCCACCAGTGATTTGACTAGCGGGGGGGTTCAGGAGCAGTTCTTC
TRBV7-2	-	-	TRBJ2-7	CASSYLLRSYEQYF	TGTGCCAGCAGCTATCTCCTGCGTTCCTACGAGCAGTACTTC
TRBV7-8	TRBD2	few	TRBJ2-2	CASSLDLAGLAGELFF	TGTGCCAGCAGCTTAGACCTAGCGGGGTTGGCCGGGGAGCTGTTTTTT
TRBV24-1	-	-	TRBJ1-2	CATSDSGRGRGYTF	TGTGCCACCAGTGATTCTGGGCGCGGCCGGGGCTACACCTTC
TRBV20-1	-	-	TRBJ2-7	CSAIAANRDRILYEQYF	TGCAGTGCTATCGCGGCAAATCGTGACAGGATTCTCTACGAGCAGTACTTC
TRBV5-6	TRBD2	few	TRBJ2-5	CASSLDPGRAETQYF	TGTGCCAGCAGCTTGGACCCAGGGAGGGCGGAGACCCAGTACTTC
TRBV20-1	TRBD1	-	TRBJ1-5	CSATQGGPYQPQHF	TGCAGTGCTACACAGGGGGGGCCTTATCAGCCCCAGCATTTT
TRBV5-1	TRBD1	-	TRBJ2-7	CASSLGTGSRVNYEQYF	TGCGCCAGCAGCTTGGGGACAGGGAGTAGGGTCAACTACGAGCAGTACTTC
TRBV11-2	-	few	TRBJ1-1	CASSLDSWGARGRDTEAFF	TGTGCCAGCAGCTTAGATTCTTGGGGGGCCCGTGGTCGGGACACTGAAGCTTTCTTT
TRBV4-3	-	few	TRBJ2-5	CASRGKTQYF	TGCGCCAGCAGGGGAAAGACCCAGTACTTC
TRBV29-1	-	few	TRBJ2-2	CSAAAGGELFF	TGCAGCGCCGCTGCTGGGGGGGAGCTGTTTTTT
TRBV4-2	-	-	TRBJ2-2	CASSQEAAGSAGELFF	TGTGCCAGCAGCCAAGAAGCGGCAGGTAGTGCCGGGGAGCTGTTTTTT
TRBV9	-	few	TRBJ2-3	CASKISDSTDTQYF	TGTGCCAGCAAGATATCGGATAGCACAGATACGCAGTATTTT
TRBV7-9	TRBD1	-	TRBJ2-2	CASSLSPRDRQINTGELFF	TGTGCCAGCAGCTTAAGCCCCCGGGACAGACAGATTAACACCGGGGAGCTGTTTTTT
TRBV4-1	-	-	TRBJ1-1	CASSQDDRLNTEAFF	TGCGCCAGCAGCCAAGACGATCGCCTGAACACTGAAGCTTTCTTT
TRBV5-5	-	-	TRBJ1-1	CASSWRGRGTEAFF	TGTGCCAGCAGCTGGCGGGGGAGGGGGACTGAAGCTTTCTTT
TRBV7-8	TRBD1	-	TRBJ1-3	CASSFYRTGLGNTIYF	TGTGCCAGCAGCTTCTATCGGACAGGGCTCGGAAACACCATATATTTT
TRBV6-5	-	-	TRBJ2-7	CASSYARSSYEQYF	TGTGCCAGCAGTTACGCTCGGAGCAGCTACGAGCAGTACTTC
TRBV7-9	TRBD1	-	TRBJ1-1	CASRVQGADTEAFF	TGTGCCAGCAGGGTACAGGGGGCGGACACTGAAGCTTTCTTT
TRBV5-1	-	-	TRBJ2-1	CASSLGQDHNEQFF	TGCGCCAGCAGCTTGGGCCAAGATCACAATGAGCAGTTCTTC
TRBV7-6	-	few	TRBJ2-5	CASSTVAETQYF	TGTGCCAGCAGCACCGTGGCGGAGACCCAGTACTTC
TRBV20-1	TRBD2	-	TRBJ2-7	CSARDLSGGETYEQYF	TGCAGTGCTAGAGACCTGTCCGGGGGGGAAACCTACGAGCAGTACTTC
TRBV9	TRBD1	-	TRBJ2-7	CASSFGQGRPFYEQYF	TGTGCCAGCAGCTTCGGACAGGGCCGACCTTTCTACGAGCAGTACTTC
TRBV5-1	TRBD1	few	TRBJ1-6	CASSSGQGNSPLHF	TGCGCCAGCAGCTCGGGACAGGGAAATTCACCCCTCCACTTT
TRBV25-1	-	-	TRBJ1-5	CASSGTVNQPQHF	TGTGCCAGCAGTGGGACAGTTAATCAGCCCCAGCATTTT
TRBV30	-	few	TRBJ2-7	CAWSQGSSYEQYF	TGTGCCTGGTCACAGGGTTCGTCCTACGAGCAGTACTTC
TRBV12-3/TRBV12-4	-	-	TRBJ2-1	CASSLAGGRSTNNEQFF	TGTGCCAGCAGTTTAGCGGGAGGCCGCTCGACCAACAATGAGCAGTTCTTC
TRBV6-5	-	-	TRBJ1-1	CASSYSFARGTEAFF	TGTGCCAGCAGTTACTCTTTTGCCAGAGGCACTGAAGCTTTCTTT
TRBV5-4	-	-	TRBJ2-1	CASSSSAEQFF	TGTGCCAGCAGCTCCTCGGCCGAGCAGTTCTTC
TRBV6-6	TRBD2	-	TRBJ2-2	CASWPAGGPKTGELFF	TGTGCCAGCTGGCCAGCGGGGGGGCCTAAAACCGGGGAGCTGTTTTTT